This record covers a single T cell receptor (beta chain). Its matching antigen is unknown. These data are taken from a study of cytomegalovirus exposure and HLA in healthy donors. PCR amplification relied on 60 Vbeta primers (plus 13 Jbeta primers). Clones were sequenced by immunoSEQ multiplex PCR, and TCRdb holds only the in-frame ones, with some missing. The table records 200,000 to 250,000 clones, 82% of them present only once. CDR1 and CDR2 from the germline V gene are SGHRS and YFSETQ. V was clipped by 1 base and J by 4 bases, with 11 bases between them. This CDR3 contains 14 residues. Study outcomes and limitations: Some TCR beta chains (roughly 150 of them) were listed as cytomegalovirus-associated. Reportedly, HLA-A and HLA-B alleles of most subjects were accurately predicted from TCR beta. Earlier analysis looked at TCR beta V segments, and most were productive about 87% or about 30% of the time.

V usage is TRBV5-1 and J usage is TRBJ2-5; TRBD1 is a possible D gene (6 bases). This TCR came from a middle-aged woman in good health and CMV-seropositive. Sample: PBMCs. In nucleotides, the CDR3 is TGCGCCAGCAGCTTGACAGGGAAAGGAGAGACCCAGTACTTC. Amino acids: CASSLTGKGETQYF.